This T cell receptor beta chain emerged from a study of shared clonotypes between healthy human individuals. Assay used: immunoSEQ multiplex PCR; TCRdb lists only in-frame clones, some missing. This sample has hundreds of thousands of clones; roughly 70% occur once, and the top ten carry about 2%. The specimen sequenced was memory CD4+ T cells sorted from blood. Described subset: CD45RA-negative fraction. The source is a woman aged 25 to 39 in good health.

The CDR3 coding sequence is TGCGCCAGCAGCTTGGCTCCGGACGGCCTAAAATTCTTC. This translates into CASSLAPDGLKFF. The chain combines TRBV5-1 with TRBJ2-1; no firm D call. This CDR3 has 13 amino acids. Germline V CDR1 and CDR2: SGHRS, YFSETQ. The V gene lost 0 bases and the J gene lost 16 bases, with 17 bases spanning the gap. The whole variable domain, filled in from reference TRBV5-1 and TRBJ2-1, reads KAGVTQTPRYLIKTRGQQVTLSCSPISGHRSVSWYQQTPGQGLQFLFEYFSETQRNKGNFPGRFSGRQFSNSRSEMNVSTLELGDSALYLCASSLAPDGLKFFGPGTRLTVL.